This T cell receptor beta chain was found in a study of CD8 T cells in Susac syndrome. This clonotype was seen once. TCR beta from blood CD8+ and CD4+ T cells was sequenced. Healthy donors matched for age and sex were used as controls. After extraction with the RNeasy kit, 0.5 to 1 ug of the RNA was reverse transcribed using random hexamers. Amplification of TCR beta CDR3 spanned 54 Vbeta and 13 Jbeta via immunoSEQ multiplex PCR. TCRdb redid the calling of the immunoSEQ multiplex PCR reads with MiXCR, one entry per CDR3 protein. The table records around 200,000 distinct CDR3 sequences, roughly 96% of them present only once. V shed 7 bases and J 0 bases; nucleotides not matched to a gene: 7. This CDR3 contains 15 residues. Per germline, CDR1 GTSNPN and CDR2 SVGIG (reference sequence).

This TCR came from a human donor in good health. Sequences were obtained from CD4+ T cells from PBMCs. J is TRBJ2-1 and V is TRBV30; 9 bases are shared with TRBD2. CDR3: CALTSGSSSYNEQFF. For the CDR3, the DNA is TGTGCCTTGACTAGCGGCTCAAGCTCCTACAATGAGCAGTTCTTC.